The 22 T cell receptor beta chains below all came from one sample that was sequenced in a study of identical twins. TCRdb passed the 5' RACE reads through MiXCR, listing each CDR3 protein once. The sample has about 430,000 distinct CDR3 sequences; approximately 18% are singletons. Sequencing input: naive T cells sorted from blood. Every receptor here comes from a man in his fifties or sixties in good health.

This clonotype has just a few counts. The chain has TRBV30 and TRBJ2-7, with a weak D call TRBD2 (6 bases). Trimming stripped 2 bases from V and 6 bases from J, with 17 bases between. This CDR3 is 14 amino acids long. Looked up from germline, CDR1 is GTSNPN and CDR2 is SVGIG (reference sequence). The CDR3: CAWSSGVTTSEQYF. CDR3 nucleotide sequence: TGTGCCTGGAGTTCGGGGGTTACTACTAGCGAGCAGTACTTC. Full variable domain (outside the CDR3, taken from reference TRBV30 and TRBJ2-7): SQTIHQWPATLVQPVGSPLSLECTVEGTSNPNLYWYRQAAGRGLQLLFYSVGIGQISSEVPQNLSASRPQDRQFILSSKKLLLSDSGFYLCAWSSGVTTSEQYFGPGTRLTVT.

This clonotype has a count of ten or more. The chain has TRBV29-1 and TRBJ2-7; TRBD2 matches 11 bases. With V trimmed by 0 bases and J by 6 bases, 13 bases remained unmatched. The CDR3 runs to 17 residues. Germline V gene lookup returns CDR1 SQVTM and CDR2 ANQGSEA. The CDR3 DNA follows: TGCAGCGTTGAAGATTCCATAACTAGCGGGAGTTCGGCCGAGCAGTACTTC. It codes for CSVEDSITSGSSAEQYF.

This clonotype was counted only a few times. The chain is built from TRBV7-9 and TRBJ1-1, with a possible D match to TRBD1 (5 bases). Trimming removed 5 bases at V and 10 bases at J, with 20 bases between. CDR3 length: 14 amino acids. CDR1 SEHNR and CDR2 FQNEAQ come from the germline V gene (reference sequence). The CDR3 nucleotides are TGTGCCAGCAGCATAGAGGGAGGGACCCAGAGAGCTTTCTTT. This sequence encodes CASSIEGGTQRAFF.

The CDR3 DNA is TGCGCCAGCAGCCCAATCAGACTCACAATGAACACTGAAGCTTTCTTT. Its translation is CASSPIRLTMNTEAFF. The chain employs TRBV4-3 and TRBJ1-1; no firm D call. This CDR3 comprises 16 residues. V was shortened by 4 bases and J by 0 bases, with 15 bases between the two germline ends. Germline lookup yields CDR1 LGHNA and CDR2 YSLEER.

This clonotype came up many times. The rearrangement uses TRBV28 and TRBJ2-4; no definite D call. Trimming stripped 5 bases from V and 5 bases from J, with 13 bases between. CDR1 is MDHEN and CDR2 is SYDVKM in the germline V gene. The CDR3 extends over 14 amino acids. The CDR3 region is CASSRPRPQNIQYF. The CDR3 coding sequence is TGTGCCAGCAGTAGGCCCCGGCCACAAAACATTCAGTACTTC.

In its sample, this clonotype was seen a few times. The chain uses TRBV24-1 and TRBJ2-1; either TRBD1 or TRBD2 may supply D (5 bases each). The length of the CDR3 is 13 residues. V was clipped by 0 bases and J by 10 bases, with 9 bases between them. Germline V lookup: CDR1 KGHDR, CDR2 SFDVKD. CDR3 DNA sequence: TGTGCCACCAGTGATTTGGGGGGAAGAGAGCAGTTCTTC. Protein: CATSDLGGREQFF.

This chain uses TRBV20-1 with TRBJ1-2, with a possible D match to TRBD1 (6 bases). The V gene's germline CDR1 is DFQATT and CDR2 SNEGSKA (reference sequence). CDR3 length equals 13 residues. V was trimmed by 3 bases and J by 4 bases, leaving 12 bases between them. The DNA of the CDR3 is TGCAGTGCTAGTGATCCAGGGGTCTATGGCTACACCTTC. As protein: CSASDPGVYGYTF.

This clonotype has ten or more counts. The chain recombines TRBV12-3 or TRBV12-4 with TRBJ2-7; 9 nucleotides match TRBD1. V shed 3 bases and J 7 bases; nucleotides not matched to a gene: 7. The CDR3 extends over 14 amino acids. Here the CDR3 reads CASSFRDRAFEQYF. The CDR3 DNA is TGTGCCAGCAGTTTCCGGGACAGGGCGTTTGAGCAGTACTTC.

This chain joins TRBV6-5 and TRBJ2-7; D is unclear. Germline-derived CDR1 and CDR2 are MNHEY and SVGAGI. Deletions cut 5 bases from V and 3 bases from J, with 8 bases between. The CDR3 has 12 residues. CDR3 nucleotides: TGTGCCAGCAGTACTATTAACTACGAGCAGTACTTC. Protein: CASSTINYEQYF.

A few counts support this clonotype. V is TRBV24-1 and J is TRBJ1-5, with D perhaps matching TRBD1 (6 bases). The V end was cut by 6 bases, the J end by 5 bases, with 16 bases between. Germline V gives CDR1 KGHDR, CDR2 SFDVKD. The CDR3 is 15 amino acids. CDR3 amino acids: CATSSYREFDQPQHF. The CDR3 DNA is TGTGCCACCAGTAGTTACAGGGAGTTTGATCAGCCCCAGCATTTT.

This clonotype came up many times. The chain employs TRBV20-1 and TRBJ2-1; TRBD2 aligns across 13 bases. CDR1 DFQATT and CDR2 SNEGSKA come from the germline V gene (reference sequence). The CDR3 spans 17 residues. The V segment lost 0 bases and the J segment 9 bases; nucleotides outside the gene matches: 11. The CDR3 here is CSARDRGTSGRASEQFF. For the CDR3, the DNA is TGCAGTGCTAGAGATCGGGGTACTAGCGGGAGGGCCTCTGAGCAGTTCTTC.

This clonotype occurred many times. Here the CDR3 DNA reads TGTGCCAGCCGGAGTGGGCTAGCGGGAGCCCTTGGAGAGACCCAGTACTTC. Protein product: CASRSGLAGALGETQYF. This chain joins TRBV12-3 or TRBV12-4 and TRBJ2-5; 10 nucleotides match TRBD2. The CDR3 is 17 residues long. Losses at the gene ends were 8 bases for V and 4 bases for J; bases not matched to a gene: 16.

V and J are TRBV12-3 or TRBV12-4 and TRBJ2-2; D tentatively fits TRBD1 or TRBD2 (5 bases each). This CDR3 has 14 amino acids. V shed 4 bases and J shed 1 base, with 7 bases lying between them. This CDR3 reads CASSWDGNTGELFF. The CDR3 DNA sequence: TGTGCCAGCAGTTGGGACGGGAACACCGGGGAGCTGTTTTTT.

This clonotype was picked up a small number of times. The rearrangement joins TRBV5-1 to TRBJ2-3; TRBD2 agrees at 13 bases. CDR1 and CDR2 from the germline V gene are SGHRS and YFSETQ. This CDR3 comprises 19 residues. The ends lost 4 bases at V and 4 bases at J; junction bases unmatched: 15. The CDR3 here is CASSTGLAGAQRGADTQYF. The CDR3 DNA is TGCGCCAGCAGCACCGGACTAGCGGGGGCCCAAAGGGGGGCAGATACGCAGTATTTT.

The chain carries TRBV2 and TRBJ2-3, with 7 bases aligning to TRBD1. The CDR3 totals 13 residues. In germline, CDR1 is SNHLY, CDR2 FYNNEI. Trimming took 11 bases from V and 2 from J; bases not matched to a gene: 7. CDR3 loop: CARTGTVTDTQYF. CDR3 DNA: TGTGCCCGTACGGGGACAGTCACAGATACGCAGTATTTT.

The chain has TRBV4-2 and TRBJ1-2; 7 bases align to TRBD1. Germline V CDR1 and CDR2: LGHNA, YNFKEQ. The CDR3 is 16 residues long. V was clipped by 1 base and J by 13 bases; unmatched bases: 18. This CDR3 is CASSQAGRAGGHVPTF. CDR3 nucleotides: TGTGCCAGCAGCCAAGCCGGGCGGGCAGGGGGGCACGTTCCCACCTTC.

To note about this clonotype: This may arise from a read error, as a much more abundant clone is one base away. The final CDR3 position lacks the conserved phenylalanine or tryptophan, pointing to a likely read error. The CDR3, as DNA: TGCGCCAGCAGCCAGCCTCAGGGGACCCAGTACTCC. It is translated as CASSQPQGTQYS. The chain uses TRBV4-1 and TRBJ2-5, with D possibly TRBD1 on 5 matching bases. The V end lost 3 bases, the J end lost 7 bases, and 9 bases lay between the germline ends. Per germline, CDR1 MGHRA and CDR2 YSYEKL. CDR3 length: 12 amino acids.

This chain links TRBV20-1 with TRBJ1-1; unclear D gene. V shed 5 bases and J shed 2 bases, with 12 bases lying between them. The CDR3 covers 13 residues. In germline, CDR1 is DFQATT, CDR2 SNEGSKA (reference sequence). CDR3 nucleotides: TGCAGTGCTGGAAAACAGAGAAACACTGAAGCTTTCTTT. As protein: CSAGKQRNTEAFF.

This clonotype was counted a few times. The V and J genes are TRBV5-6 and TRBJ2-7, with no clear D. V lost 3 bases and J lost 6, with 19 bases in between. Germline CDR1 is SGHDT and CDR2 is YYEEEE. This CDR3 has 15 amino acids. CDR3 bases: TGTGCCAGCAGCTCCGCTACAGCCGGGCCGGGCGAGCAGTACTTC. This codes for CASSSATAGPGEQYF.

The chain recombines TRBV6-5 with TRBJ2-1; 10 bases agree with TRBD2. V lost 4 bases to trimming and J lost 5 bases; unmatched junction nucleotides: 11. Per germline, CDR1 MNHEY and CDR2 SVGAGI. The CDR3 has 17 amino acids. In nucleotides, the CDR3 is TGTGCCAGCAGTTTCTTATTAGCGGGAGGTGGCCACAATGAGCAGTTCTTC. Protein sequence: CASSFLLAGGGHNEQFF.

The rearrangement uses TRBV5-1 and TRBJ2-2, with TRBD1 matching 8 bases. J was trimmed by 4 bases and V by 3 bases; bases with no gene match: 8. Germline V gives CDR1 SGHRS, CDR2 YFSETQ. This CDR3 is 16 amino acids long. DNA of the CDR3: TGCGCCAGCAGCTGGGATGGGACAGGTGGCACCGGGGAGCTGTTTTTT. Protein product: CASSWDGTGGTGELFF.

CDR3 in DNA: TGCGCCAGCAGCGAAGGGGCGGACACCGGGGAGCTGTTTTTT. Translated: CASSEGADTGELFF. This chain links TRBV5-1 with TRBJ2-2, with D possibly being TRBD1 (5 bases). Trimming stripped 4 bases from V and 3 bases from J, with 10 bases between. This CDR3 is built from 14 residues. CDR1 is SGHRS, CDR2 YFSETQ, per germline.